This T cell receptor beta chain is drawn from a study of blood T cells in healthy people across ages. Alongside a J-beta primer mix, a sample-barcoded 5' primer served in a second PCR lasting roughly 6 to 11 cycles. TCRdb called the 5' RACE reads again in MiXCR, with one record for every CDR3 protein. The sample consists of hundreds of thousands of distinct CDR3 sequences, around 50% of them appearing once. CDR3 size: 16 residues. The sample comprised blood. This clonotype was obtained from a woman of 80 years or more in good health. The J gene is TRBJ2-1, the V gene TRBV21-1; the table assigns TRBD1, which was not confirmed against the DNA. TRBV21-1 corresponds to a pseudogene. This chain's CDR3 is CASSKAGQGDFNEQFF. CDR3 nucleotides: TGTGCCAGCAGCAAAGCGGGACAGGGTGATTTTAATGAGCAGTTCTTC.